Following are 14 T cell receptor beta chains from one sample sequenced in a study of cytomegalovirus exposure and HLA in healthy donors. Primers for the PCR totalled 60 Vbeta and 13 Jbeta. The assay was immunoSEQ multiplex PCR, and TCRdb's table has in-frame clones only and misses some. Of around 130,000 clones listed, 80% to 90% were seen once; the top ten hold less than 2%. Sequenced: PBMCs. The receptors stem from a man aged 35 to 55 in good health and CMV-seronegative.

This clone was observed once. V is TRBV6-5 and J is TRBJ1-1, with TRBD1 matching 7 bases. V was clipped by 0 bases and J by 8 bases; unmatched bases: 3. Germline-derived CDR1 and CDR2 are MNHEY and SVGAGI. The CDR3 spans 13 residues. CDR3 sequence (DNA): TGTGCCAGCAGTTACTCTACGGGACAGGAAGCTTTCTTT. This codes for CASSYSTGQEAFF.

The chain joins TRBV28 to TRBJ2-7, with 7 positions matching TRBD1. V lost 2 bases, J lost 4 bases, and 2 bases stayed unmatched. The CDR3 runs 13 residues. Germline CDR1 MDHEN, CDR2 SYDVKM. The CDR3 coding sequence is TGTGCCAGCAGTTTACACAGGGGTTACGAGCAGTACTTC. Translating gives CASSLHRGYEQYF.

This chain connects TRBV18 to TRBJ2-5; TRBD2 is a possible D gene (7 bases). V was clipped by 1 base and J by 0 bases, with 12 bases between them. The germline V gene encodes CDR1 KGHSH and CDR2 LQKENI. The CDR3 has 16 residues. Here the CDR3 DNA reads TGTGCCAGCTCACCACTTCCGGGGGGCCACCAAGAGACCCAGTACTTC. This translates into CASSPLPGGHQETQYF.

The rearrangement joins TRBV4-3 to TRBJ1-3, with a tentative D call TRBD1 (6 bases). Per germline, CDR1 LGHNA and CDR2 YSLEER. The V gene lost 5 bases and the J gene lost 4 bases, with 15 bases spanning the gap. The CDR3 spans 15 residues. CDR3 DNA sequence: TGCGCCAGCAGCAGGGGGGAGGGGATAGGAAACACCATATATTTT. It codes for CASSRGEGIGNTIYF.

CDR3 sequence: CASKVTDRGEDTQYF. The CDR3 bases are TGTGCCAGTAAGGTAACGGACAGGGGAGAAGATACGCAGTATTTT. The chain combines TRBV19 with TRBJ2-3, with 9 bases that match TRBD1. CDR1 is LNHDA, CDR2 SQIVND, per germline (reference sequence). The V gene end was trimmed by 7 bases and the J gene end by 5 bases; junction bases not matched to a gene: 10. The CDR3 totals 15 residues.

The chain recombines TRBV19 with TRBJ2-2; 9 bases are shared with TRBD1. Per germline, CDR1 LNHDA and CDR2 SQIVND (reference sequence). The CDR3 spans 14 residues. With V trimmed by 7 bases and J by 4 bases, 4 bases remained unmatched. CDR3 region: CASTGTGITGELFF. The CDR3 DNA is TGTGCCAGTACTGGGACAGGGATCACCGGGGAGCTGTTTTTT.

The CDR3 coding sequence is TGTGCCAGCTCACCCCGGGACAACAATCAGCCCCAGCATTTT. Translated, it gives CASSPRDNNQPQHF. This chain connects TRBV18 to TRBJ1-5, with D possibly matching TRBD1 (6 bases). CDR3 size: 14 residues. Trimming took off 3 bases at V and 3 bases at J, with 9 bases between the two ends. The germline gives CDR1 KGHSH, CDR2 LQKENI. The whole variable domain, filled in from reference TRBV18 and TRBJ1-5, reads NAGVMQNPRHLVRRRGQEARLRCSPMKGHSHVYWYRQLPEEGLKFMVYLQKENIIDESGMPKERFSAEFPKEGPSILRIQQVVRGDSAAYFCASSPRDNNQPQHFGDGTRLSIL.

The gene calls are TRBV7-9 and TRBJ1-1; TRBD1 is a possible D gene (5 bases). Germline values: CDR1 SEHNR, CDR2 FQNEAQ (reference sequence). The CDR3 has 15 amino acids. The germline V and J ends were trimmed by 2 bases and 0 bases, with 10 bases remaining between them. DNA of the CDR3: TGTGCCAGCAGCTTATTGGGGCAAGTGAACACTGAAGCTTTCTTT. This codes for CASSLLGQVNTEAFF.

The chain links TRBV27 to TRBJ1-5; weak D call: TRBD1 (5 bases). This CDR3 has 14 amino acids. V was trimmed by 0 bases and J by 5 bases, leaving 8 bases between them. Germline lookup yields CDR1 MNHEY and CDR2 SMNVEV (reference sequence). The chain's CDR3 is CASSLSGTHQPQHF. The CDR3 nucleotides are TGTGCCAGCAGTTTATCGGGGACTCATCAGCCCCAGCATTTT.

DNA of the CDR3: TGTGCCAGCAGTGAATACGGACAGGATAACTATGGCTACACCTTC. It is translated as CASSEYGQDNYGYTF. This chain connects TRBV25-1 to TRBJ1-2; 7 bases align to TRBD1. Per the germline V gene, CDR1 is MGHDK and CDR2 is SYGVNS. CDR3 length: 15 amino acids. Unmatched junction bases numbered 2, after V lost 0 bases and J lost 1 base.

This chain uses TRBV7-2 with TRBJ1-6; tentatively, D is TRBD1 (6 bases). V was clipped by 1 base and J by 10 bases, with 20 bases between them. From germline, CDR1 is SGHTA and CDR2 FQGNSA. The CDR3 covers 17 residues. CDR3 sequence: CASSLGGRGVGSSPLHF. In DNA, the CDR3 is TGTGCCAGCAGCTTAGGGGGGCGTGGGGTTGGCAGCTCACCCCTCCACTTT.

In DNA form, the CDR3 reads TGTGCCAGCTCATCCCCAGAGGGGGCCGGGTACGAGCAGTACTTC. Amino acids: CASSSPEGAGYEQYF. V and J are TRBV18 and TRBJ2-7; 7 bases map to TRBD1. This CDR3 spans 15 amino acids. Trimming took 5 bases from V and 4 from J; bases not matched to a gene: 11. CDR1 and CDR2 (germline): KGHSH, LQKENI.

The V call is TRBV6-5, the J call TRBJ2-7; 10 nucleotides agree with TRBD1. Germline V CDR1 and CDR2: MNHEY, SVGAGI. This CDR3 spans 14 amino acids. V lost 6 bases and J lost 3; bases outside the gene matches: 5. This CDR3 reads CASSRQGARYEQYF. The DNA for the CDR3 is TGTGCCAGCAGCCGACAGGGGGCGCGCTACGAGCAGTACTTC.

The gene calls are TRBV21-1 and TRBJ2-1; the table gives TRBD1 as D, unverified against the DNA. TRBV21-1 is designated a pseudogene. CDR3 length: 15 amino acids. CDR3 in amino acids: CALFPRQGTPKKQFF. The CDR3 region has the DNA TGTGCCCTTTTCCCCAGACAGGGAACACCTAAGAAGCAGTTCTTC.